The 23 T cell receptor beta chains in this list originate from one sample, sequenced in a study of cytomegalovirus exposure and HLA in healthy donors. The study ran its PCR with 60 Vbeta and 13 Jbeta primers. Sequencing was performed with immunoSEQ multiplex PCR; in TCRdb, only in-frame clones are kept and a portion is missing. Of about 170,000 clones in the sample, about two thirds were seen once. Sequencing used PBMCs. Receptors originate from a human donor in good health.

This clone came up a few times. Other DNA sequences of this sample code for an identical CDR3. The chain combines TRBV11-2 with TRBJ2-7; 7 positions match TRBD1. The CDR3 runs to 13 residues. Germline V gene lookup returns CDR1 SGHAT and CDR2 FQNNGV. V was clipped by 5 bases and J by 3 bases; unmatched bases: 4. CDR3 protein: CASSPGTVYEQYF. In DNA form, the CDR3 reads TGTGCCAGCAGCCCCGGGACAGTCTACGAGCAGTACTTC.

The V gene is TRBV6-4, the J gene TRBJ1-1; a weak D match, TRBD1 (5 bases). Germline assignment: CDR1 MRHNA and CDR2 SNTAGT. The CDR3 loop spans 13 amino acids. Trimming pared 3 bases from V and 7 bases from J, leaving 12 bases between. The CDR3: CASSDQGGSEAFF. The CDR3 coding sequence is TGTGCCAGCAGTGATCAGGGAGGGAGTGAAGCTTTCTTT.

The chain links TRBV5-4 to TRBJ2-5, with 7 positions matching TRBD1. Germline lookup yields CDR1 SGHNT and CDR2 YYREEE (reference sequence). J lost 0 bases, V lost 4 bases, and 6 bases had no gene match. This CDR3 region has 15 residues. The CDR3 region is CASSTRQGHQETQYF. For the CDR3, the DNA is TGTGCCAGCAGCACCCGACAGGGACACCAAGAGACCCAGTACTTC.

This chain links TRBV7-9 with TRBJ2-3; 12 bases map to TRBD2. Germline trimming cut 5 bases from V and 1 base from J; bases unmatched to any gene: 4. The CDR3 covers 16 residues. The germline CDR1 and CDR2 sequences are SEHNR and FQNEAQ (reference sequence). CDR3 coding DNA: TGTGCCAGCAGCCCGCGGACTAGCGGGGGCACAGATACGCAGTATTTT. It translates to CASSPRTSGGTDTQYF.

The chain combines TRBV19 with TRBJ1-6; the D gene is possibly TRBD1 (6 bases). Trimming shortened V by 0 bases and J by 9 bases, and 15 bases separated the two germline ends. The V gene's germline CDR1 is LNHDA and CDR2 SQIVND (reference sequence). The CDR3 is 16 amino acids. The DNA for the CDR3 is TGTGCCAGTAGTATAGATCAGGCAGGGGACGGTTCACCCCTCCACTTT. Translated: CASSIDQAGDGSPLHF. The variable domain in full, completed from reference TRBV19 and TRBJ1-6, reads DGGITQSPKYLFRKEGQNVTLSCEQNLNHDAMYWYRQDPGQGLRLIYYSQIVNDFQKGDIAEGYSVSREKKESFPLTVTSAQKNPTAFYLCASSIDQAGDGSPLHFGNGTRLTVT.

V usage is TRBV5-4 and J usage is TRBJ2-3; 9 bases are shared with TRBD2. V was pared by 4 bases and J by 3 bases, with 12 bases of the junction left unmatched. This CDR3 comprises 17 residues. Germline assignment: CDR1 SGHNT and CDR2 YYREEE (reference sequence). The CDR3 is CASSLKGAGGTTDTQYF. The CDR3 DNA is TGTGCCAGCAGCCTTAAGGGAGCGGGGGGTACTACAGATACGCAGTATTTT.

This rearrangement joins TRBV15 to TRBJ2-7, with 10 bases that match TRBD1. The CDR3 is 14 amino acids. The trim removed 5 bases at V and 5 bases at J, leaving 6 bases unmatched. Germline CDR1 reads LNHNV; CDR2 reads YYDKDF (reference sequence). This chain's CDR3 is CATSVDRGIHEQYF. CDR3 bases: TGTGCCACCAGCGTGGACAGGGGGATACACGAGCAGTACTTC.

The chain joins TRBV14 to TRBJ1-2; TRBD1 matches at 10 bases. V dropped 4 bases and J dropped 4; count of bases not matched to a gene: 6. Germline assignment: CDR1 SGHDN and CDR2 FVKESK. This CDR3 region has 15 residues. The CDR3 protein is CASSLMTGGLYGYTF. The CDR3 DNA sequence: TGTGCCAGCAGCCTCATGACAGGGGGCCTCTATGGCTACACCTTC.

The rearrangement uses TRBV19 and TRBJ1-1, with no clear D. Trimming took off 7 bases at V and 4 bases at J, with 10 bases between the two ends. This CDR3 is 12 amino acids long. Germline CDR1 reads LNHDA; CDR2 reads SQIVND (reference sequence). CDR3 region: CASTPGRTEAFF. CDR3 sequence (DNA): TGTGCCAGTACCCCCGGTCGCACTGAAGCTTTCTTT. Variable domain in full (rest from reference TRBV19 and TRBJ1-1): DGGITQSPKYLFRKEGQNVTLSCEQNLNHDAMYWYRQDPGQGLRLIYYSQIVNDFQKGDIAEGYSVSREKKESFPLTVTSAQKNPTAFYLCASTPGRTEAFFGQGTRLTVV.

The V call is TRBV9, the J call TRBJ2-3; TRBD2 agrees at 11 bases. The length of the CDR3 is 16 residues. J lost 1 base, V lost 5 bases, and 6 bases had no gene match. Germline assignment: CDR1 SGDLS and CDR2 YYNGEE. CDR3 protein: CASSILTSGGTDTQYF. The DNA of the CDR3 is TGTGCCAGCAGTATACTGACTAGCGGGGGCACAGATACGCAGTATTTT.

This clone was found a few times. The rearrangement joins TRBV29-1 to TRBJ2-7, with 9 nucleotides matching TRBD2. The CDR3 has 13 amino acids. The germline CDR1 and CDR2 sequences are SQVTM and ANQGSEA. Trimming at V came to 5 bases and at J to 0 bases, leaving 2 bases not matched to a gene. The CDR3 nucleotides are TGCAGCGTTCTAGCGGGGAGCTCCTACGAGCAGTACTTC. Translating it yields CSVLAGSSYEQYF.

The V gene is TRBV5-4, the J gene TRBJ1-4; 10 bases line up with TRBD1. The V segment lost 4 bases and the J segment 0 bases; nucleotides outside the gene matches: 6. The CDR3 has 17 residues. The germline CDR1 and CDR2 sequences are SGHNT and YYREEE (reference sequence). CDR3 nucleotides: TGTGCCAGCAGCGCGGGACAGGGGAAGTCAACTAATGAAAAACTGTTTTTT. This encodes CASSAGQGKSTNEKLFF.

J is TRBJ2-4 and V is TRBV7-9; 7 nucleotides match TRBD2. The CDR3 runs 15 residues. Germline V gives CDR1 SEHNR, CDR2 FQNEAQ (reference sequence). Losses at the gene ends were 4 bases for V and 8 bases for J; bases not matched to a gene: 11. The CDR3, as DNA: TGTGCCAGCAGCTCCTTAGACACTGCGGGGGACATTCAGTACTTC. As protein: CASSSLDTAGDIQYF. The complete variable domain, with remaining parts taken from reference TRBV7-9 and TRBJ2-4, reads DTGVSQNPRHKITKRGQNVTFRCDPISEHNRLYWYRQTLGQGPEFLTYFQNEAQLEKSRLLSDRFSAERPKGSFSTLEIQRTEQGDSAMYLCASSSLDTAGDIQYFGAGTRLSVL.

The chain is built from TRBV6-5 and TRBJ2-7; 8 nucleotides line up with TRBD2. J gave up 2 bases and V 6 bases, and 6 bases lay outside the gene matches. The CDR3 extends over 14 amino acids. CDR1 MNHEY and CDR2 SVGAGI come from the germline V gene. The CDR3 nucleotides read TGTGCCAGCAGAGTCTCCGGGGGGGCCTACGAGCAGTACTTC. It encodes CASRVSGGAYEQYF.

The chain recombines TRBV5-6 with TRBJ2-7; D ambiguous. The CDR3 sequence is 15 residues long. V lost 4 bases and J lost 0, with 14 bases in between. CDR1 is SGHDT, CDR2 YYEEEE, per germline. CDR3 loop: CASSETELSSYEQYF. The CDR3 DNA reads TGTGCCAGCAGCGAGACTGAGCTGAGCTCCTACGAGCAGTACTTC.

This clone was counted a few times. This chain connects TRBV7-3 to TRBJ1-1, with a possible D match to TRBD1 (5 bases). The CDR3 covers 13 residues. The ends were cut back, 5 bases at V and 10 bases at J, with 17 bases in the middle. Germline assignment: CDR1 SGHTA and CDR2 FQGTGA. This CDR3 is CASSLAAGQVAFF. CDR3 nucleotides: TGTGCCAGCAGCCTAGCCGCGGGGCAAGTAGCTTTCTTT. Using reference TRBV7-3 and TRBJ1-1 for the parts outside the CDR3, the full variable domain is GAGVSQTPSNKVTEKGKYVELRCDPISGHTALYWYRQSLGQGPEFLIYFQGTGAADDSGLPNDRFFAVRPEGSVSTLKIQRTERGDSAVYLCASSLAAGQVAFFGQGTRLTVV.

This chain joins TRBV5-1 and TRBJ2-3; 9 bases are a match to TRBD1. Unmatched junction bases numbered 12, after V lost 7 bases and J lost 6 bases. The germline CDR1 and CDR2 sequences are SGHRS and YFSETQ. The CDR3 is 15 residues long. The DNA of the CDR3 is TGCGCCAGCTCGAACCGGGACAGGGTGGTTGATACGCAGTATTTT. It specifies CASSNRDRVVDTQYF.

In DNA form, the CDR3 reads TGTGCCAGCAGTGAACATAGCGGGGTGAACACCGGGGAGCTGTTTTTT. The encoded protein is CASSEHSGVNTGELFF. The gene calls are TRBV2 and TRBJ2-2, with 8 bases identical to TRBD2. The V and J ends lost 2 bases and 1 base, in that order; junction bases with no gene match: 3. Germline V lookup: CDR1 SNHLY, CDR2 FYNNEI. This CDR3 is 16 amino acids long.

The chain recombines TRBV27 with TRBJ1-6, with TRBD1 identical over 7 bases. Germline V CDR1 and CDR2: MNHEY, SMNVEV (reference sequence). V gave up 6 bases and J gave up 0 bases; unmatched junction bases: 5. This CDR3 has 16 residues. The CDR3 DNA sequence: TGTGCCAGCAGGATGGACAGGAGCTCCTATAATTCACCCCTCCACTTT. It is translated as CASRMDRSSYNSPLHF.

Note on this clone: One end of the junction does not line up with germline, which may come from a read error. V gene TRBV7-7 combines with J gene TRBJ2-5; 9 bases line up with TRBD1. The DNA end is a closer match to TRBJ2-7, so the J assignment may be wrong. This CDR3 has 13 amino acids. Germline CDR1 reads SSHAT; CDR2 reads FNYEAQ (reference sequence). Here the CDR3 reads CASSKDRGGEQYF. The CDR3 DNA reads as TGTGCTAGCAGCAAAGACAGGGGGGGCGAGCAGTACTTC.

The rearrangement uses TRBV2 and TRBJ2-7, with a possible D match to TRBD1 (5 bases). The CDR3 runs to 12 residues. Germline CDR1 reads SNHLY; CDR2 reads FYNNEI. V lost 8 bases to trimming and J lost 4 bases, with 12 bases between them. As DNA, the CDR3 is TGTGCCAGCGGGGCAGAAATATACGAGCAGTACTTC. This sequence encodes CASGAEIYEQYF.

This chain connects TRBV19 to TRBJ2-1; 11 bases fit TRBD2. The CDR3 sequence is 16 residues long. J gave up 7 bases and V 4 bases, and 9 bases lay outside the gene matches. The germline V gene encodes CDR1 LNHDA and CDR2 SQIVND (reference sequence). This CDR3 reads CASSTLAGGGLNEQFF. The CDR3 DNA reads as TGTGCCAGTAGTACTCTAGCGGGGGGCGGGCTAAATGAGCAGTTCTTC.

J is TRBJ1-1 and V is TRBV15; D might be TRBD1 (5 bases). CDR1 and CDR2 (germline): LNHNV, YYDKDF (reference sequence). Trimming took off 0 bases at V and 9 bases at J, with 14 bases between the two ends. This CDR3 has 14 amino acids. In DNA, the CDR3 is TGTGCCACCAGCAGAGATAAGGGGCTCGCCAAAGCTTTCTTT. This translates into CATSRDKGLAKAFF.